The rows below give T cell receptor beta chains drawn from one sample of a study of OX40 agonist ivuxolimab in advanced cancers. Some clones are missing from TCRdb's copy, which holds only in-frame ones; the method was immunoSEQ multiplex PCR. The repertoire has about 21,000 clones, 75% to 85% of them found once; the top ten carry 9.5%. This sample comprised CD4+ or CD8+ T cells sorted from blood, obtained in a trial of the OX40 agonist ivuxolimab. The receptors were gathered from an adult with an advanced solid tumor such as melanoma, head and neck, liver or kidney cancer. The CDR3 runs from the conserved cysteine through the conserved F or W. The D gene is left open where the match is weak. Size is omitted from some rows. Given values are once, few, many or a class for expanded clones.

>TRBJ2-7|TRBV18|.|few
CASSPLDSAGKYF
TGTGCCAGCTCACCACTAGACAGTGCGGGGAAGTACTTC
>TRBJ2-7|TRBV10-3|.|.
CAISDYGGYEQYF
TGTGCCATCAGTGACTACGGGGGATACGAGCAGTACTTC
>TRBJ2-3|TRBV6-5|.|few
CASSSRPGGTDTQYF
TGTGCCAGCAGTTCAAGACCGGGGGGCACAGATACGCAGTATTTT
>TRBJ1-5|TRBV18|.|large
CASSPHSNQPQHF
TGTGCCAGCTCACCACATAGCAATCAGCCCCAGCATTTT
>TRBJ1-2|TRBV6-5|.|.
CASTYAASLGGYTF
TGTGCCAGCACCTACGCCGCTTCTCTTGGTGGCTACACCTTC
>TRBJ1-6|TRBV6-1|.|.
CASSVEGEIGSPLHF
TGTGCCAGCAGTGTAGAAGGGGAGATTGGGTCACCCCTCCACTTT
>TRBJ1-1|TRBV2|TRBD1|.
CASRTQGADTEAFF
TGTGCCAGCAGAACACAGGGGGCGGACACTGAAGCTTTCTTT
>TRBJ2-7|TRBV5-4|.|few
CASSFTGRGEQYF
TGTGCCAGCAGCTTCACGGGGCGCGGCGAGCAGTACTTC
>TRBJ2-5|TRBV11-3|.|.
CASSFSMQETQYF
TGTGCCAGCAGCTTTTCAATGCAAGAGACCCAGTACTTC
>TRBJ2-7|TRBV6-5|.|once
CASSRDGNYEQYF
TGTGCCAGCAGCAGGGACGGAAACTACGAGCAGTACTTC
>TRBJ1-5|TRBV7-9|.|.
CASSFGSDDQPQHF
TGTGCCAGCAGCTTCGGCTCCGACGATCAGCCCCAGCATTTT
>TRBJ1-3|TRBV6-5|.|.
CASSYSWVRDTIYF
TGTGCCAGCAGTTACTCGTGGGTGAGGGACACCATATATTTT
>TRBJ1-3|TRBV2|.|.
CASSVAGFGNTIYF
TGTGCCAGCAGTGTTGCGGGCTTTGGAAACACCATATATTTT
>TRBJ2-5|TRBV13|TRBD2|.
CASSLVGLAGTQETQYF
TGTGCCAGCAGCTTAGTAGGTCTAGCGGGGACTCAAGAGACCCAGTACTTC
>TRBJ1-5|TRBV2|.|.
CASSEGQREQPQHF
TGTGCCAGCAGTGAAGGGCAAAGGGAACAGCCCCAGCATTTT
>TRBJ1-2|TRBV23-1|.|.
CASSLERGQDGYTF
TGCGCCAGCAGTCTAGAGAGAGGTCAGGATGGCTACACCTTC
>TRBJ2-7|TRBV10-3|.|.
CAISGGATYEQYF
TGTGCCATCAGTGGAGGGGCCACCTACGAGCAGTACTTC
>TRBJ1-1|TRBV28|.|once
CASSLGPAGNTEAFF
TGTGCCAGCAGTTTAGGTCCGGCAGGGAACACTGAAGCTTTCTTT
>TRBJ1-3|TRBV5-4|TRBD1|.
CASSRDTGVTGNTIYF
TGTGCCAGCAGCCGCGATACAGGGGTTACAGGAAACACCATATATTTT
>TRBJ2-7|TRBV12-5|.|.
CASGLSANEQYF
TGTGCTAGTGGTTTGTCGGCTAACGAGCAGTACTTC
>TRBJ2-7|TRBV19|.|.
CASSIDMGGLTISYEQYF
TGTGCCAGTAGTATCGATATGGGGGGCCTTACCATCTCCTACGAGCAGTACTTC
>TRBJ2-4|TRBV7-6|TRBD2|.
CASSSSTGGIQYF
TGTGCCAGCAGCTCCAGCACGGGAGGAATTCAGTACTTC
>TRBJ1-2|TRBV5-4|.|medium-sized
CASSSLQGGYTF
TGTGCCAGCAGCAGCCTACAGGGAGGCTACACCTTC
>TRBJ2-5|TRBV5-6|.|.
CASSFLAEETQYF
TGTGCCAGCAGCTTCTTAGCGGAAGAGACCCAGTACTTC
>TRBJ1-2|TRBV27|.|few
CASSLSGQGYGYTF
TGTGCCAGCAGTTTATCGGGTCAGGGATATGGCTACACCTTC
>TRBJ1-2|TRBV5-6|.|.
CASTASRSLYGYTF
TGTGCCAGCACCGCTTCGCGAAGCCTCTATGGCTACACCTTC
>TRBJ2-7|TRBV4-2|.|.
CASSQDKQARYEQYF
TGTGCCAGCAGCCAAGATAAACAGGCTAGATACGAGCAGTACTTC
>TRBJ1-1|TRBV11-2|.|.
CASSLDRNTEAFF
TGTGCCAGCAGCTTAGACAGGAACACTGAAGCTTTCTTT